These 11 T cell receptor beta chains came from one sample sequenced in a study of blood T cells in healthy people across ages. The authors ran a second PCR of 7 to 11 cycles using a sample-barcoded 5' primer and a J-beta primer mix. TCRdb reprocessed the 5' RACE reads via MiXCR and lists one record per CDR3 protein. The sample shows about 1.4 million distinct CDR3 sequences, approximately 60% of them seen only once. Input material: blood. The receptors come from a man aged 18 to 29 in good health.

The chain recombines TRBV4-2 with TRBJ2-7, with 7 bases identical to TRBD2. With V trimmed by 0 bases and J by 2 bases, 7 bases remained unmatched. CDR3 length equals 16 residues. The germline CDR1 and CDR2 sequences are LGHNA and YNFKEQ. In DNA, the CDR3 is TGTGCCAGCAGCCAAGAACGAGGAGGGAGGGCCTACGAGCAGTACTTC. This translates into CASSQERGGRAYEQYF.

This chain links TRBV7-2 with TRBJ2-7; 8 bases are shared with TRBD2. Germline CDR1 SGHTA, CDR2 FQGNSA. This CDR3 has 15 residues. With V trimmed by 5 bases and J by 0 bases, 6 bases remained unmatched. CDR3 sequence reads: CASSPGGSVSYEQYF. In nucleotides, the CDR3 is TGTGCCAGCAGCCCGGGGGGGTCCGTCTCCTACGAGCAGTACTTC.

In DNA form, the CDR3 reads TGCGCCAGCAGCCAAGACAACAGGGACAATGAGCAGTTCTTC. It yields the protein CASSQDNRDNEQFF. The chain links TRBV4-3 to TRBJ2-1, with D perhaps matching TRBD1 (6 bases). CDR1 is LGHNA and CDR2 is YSLEER in the germline V gene. There are 14 residues in the CDR3. Trimming left V 0 bases short and J 5 bases short, with 8 bases between.

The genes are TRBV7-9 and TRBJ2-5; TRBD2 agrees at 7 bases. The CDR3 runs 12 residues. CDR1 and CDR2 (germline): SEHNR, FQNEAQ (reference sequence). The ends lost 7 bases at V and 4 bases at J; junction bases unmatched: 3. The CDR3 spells CASTSGGETQYF. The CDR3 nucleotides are TGTGCCAGCACCTCGGGGGGAGAGACCCAGTACTTC.

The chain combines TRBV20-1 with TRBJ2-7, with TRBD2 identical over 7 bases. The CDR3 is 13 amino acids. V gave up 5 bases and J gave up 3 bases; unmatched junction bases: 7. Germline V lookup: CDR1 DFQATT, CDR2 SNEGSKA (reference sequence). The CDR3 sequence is CSALGRGDYEQYF. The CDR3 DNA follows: TGCAGTGCTTTAGGGAGGGGAGACTACGAGCAGTACTTC.

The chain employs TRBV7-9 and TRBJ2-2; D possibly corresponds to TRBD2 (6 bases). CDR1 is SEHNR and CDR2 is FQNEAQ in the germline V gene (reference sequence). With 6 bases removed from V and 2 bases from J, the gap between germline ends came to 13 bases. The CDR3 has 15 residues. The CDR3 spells CASRPRGRNTGELFF. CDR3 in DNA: TGTGCCAGCAGGCCGCGGGGACGTAACACCGGGGAGCTGTTTTTT. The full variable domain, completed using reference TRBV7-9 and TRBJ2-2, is DTGVSQNPRHKITKRGQNVTFRCDPISEHNRLYWYRQTLGQGPEFLTYFQNEAQLEKSRLLSDRFSAERPKGSFSTLEIQRTEQGDSAMYLCASRPRGRNTGELFFGEGSRLTVL.

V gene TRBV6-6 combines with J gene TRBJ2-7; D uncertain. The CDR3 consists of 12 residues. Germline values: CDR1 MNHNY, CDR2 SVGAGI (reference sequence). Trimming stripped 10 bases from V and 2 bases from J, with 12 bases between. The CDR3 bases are TGTGCCACCGGACCGGCTACCTACGAGCAGTACTTC. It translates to CATGPATYEQYF.

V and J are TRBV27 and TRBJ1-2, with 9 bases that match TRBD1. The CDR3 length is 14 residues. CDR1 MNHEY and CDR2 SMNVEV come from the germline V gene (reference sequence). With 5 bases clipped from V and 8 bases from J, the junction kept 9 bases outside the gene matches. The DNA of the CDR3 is TGTGCCAGCAGTACCGACGGACAGGGGAAAGGCTACACCTTC. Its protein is CASSTDGQGKGYTF.

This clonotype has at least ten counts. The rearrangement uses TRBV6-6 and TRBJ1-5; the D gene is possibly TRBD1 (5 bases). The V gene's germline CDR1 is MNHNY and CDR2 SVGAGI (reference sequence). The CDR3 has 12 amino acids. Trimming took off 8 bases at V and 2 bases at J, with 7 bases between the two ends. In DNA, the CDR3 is TGTGCCAGCGGGACGGGCAATCAGCCCCAGCATTTT. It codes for CASGTGNQPQHF.

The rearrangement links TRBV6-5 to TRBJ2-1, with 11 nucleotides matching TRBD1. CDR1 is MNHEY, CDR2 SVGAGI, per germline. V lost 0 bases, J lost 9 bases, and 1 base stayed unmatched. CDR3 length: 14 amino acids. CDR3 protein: CASSYSGTGGEQFF. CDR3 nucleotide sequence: TGTGCCAGCAGTTACTCGGGGACAGGGGGTGAGCAGTTCTTC.

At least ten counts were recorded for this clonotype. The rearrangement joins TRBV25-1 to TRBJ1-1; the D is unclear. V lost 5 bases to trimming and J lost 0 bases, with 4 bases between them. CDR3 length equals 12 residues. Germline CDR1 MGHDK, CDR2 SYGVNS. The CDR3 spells CASSRVNTEAFF. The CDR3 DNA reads TGTGCCAGCAGTCGGGTGAACACTGAAGCTTTCTTT.